This is a list of T cell receptor beta chains from one sample in a study of T cell responses to AZD1222 COVID-19 vaccine. Profiling relied on immunoSEQ multiplex PCR, and the TCRdb table lists in-frame clones only, not all of them. The profile shows 60,000 to 75,000 clones, roughly 82% of them singletons. Sequencing used peripheral blood, obtained on day 0 of AZD1222 vaccination. The source of these receptors is an adult in good health. CDR3s include the opening cysteine and the closing phenylalanine or tryptophan. Fields, in order: V gene, CDR3 length, D gene, clone size, J gene, CDR3 DNA, CDR3 protein. The D gene is left open where the match is weak. For some rows the clone size is stated as once, few or many, or as a class when expanded; others skip it.

>TRBV7-3|15|NA|NA|TRBJ2-2
TGTGCCAGCAGGGTGACGAGACTGAACACCGGGGAGCTGTTTTTT
CASRVTRLNTGELFF
>TRBV5-6|15|NA|NA|TRBJ2-2
TGTGCCAGCAGCTTGGGAGGGGAGGTCACCGGGGAGCTGTTTTTT
CASSLGGEVTGELFF
>TRBV4-1|13|NA|NA|TRBJ1-1
TGCGCCAGCAGAGGCCTTGGAGAAAATGAAGCTTTCTTT
CASRGLGENEAFF
>TRBV2|14|TRBD2|NA|TRBJ2-5
TGTGCCAGCAGTGGCAGCGGGAGTTCGGAGACCCAGTACTTC
CASSGSGSSETQYF
>TRBV6-6|15|NA|NA|TRBJ2-3
TGTGCCAGCATGTCCACGGGGACGGCACAGATACTGCAGTATTTT
CASMSTGTAQILQYF
>TRBV6-6|15|TRBD1|NA|TRBJ2-3
TGTGCCAGCAGTTACCCCGGACAGGGAGCAGATACGCAGTATTTT
CASSYPGQGADTQYF
>TRBV6-2/TRBV6-3|14|NA|NA|TRBJ1-3
TGTGCCAGCAGCCCTTCCGGAGGCGGACCCGCAATATATTTT
CASSPSGGGPAIYF
>TRBV4-1|17|TRBD1|NA|TRBJ1-5
TGCGCCAGCAGCCAAGGATCTACAGGGGGCGAACATCAGCCCCAGCATTTT
CASSQGSTGGEHQPQHF
>TRBV6-5|11|NA|NA|TRBJ2-3
TGTGCCAGCAGGCTGAGTTATACGCAGTATTTT
CASRLSYTQYF
>TRBV9|16|TRBD1|NA|TRBJ2-5
TGTGCCAGCAGCTCTCGGACAGGGGCCCTGAGGGAGACCCAGTACTTC
CASSSRTGALRETQYF
>TRBV24-1|17|TRBD1|NA|TRBJ2-1
TGTGCCACCAGTGATTCCCGGACAGGGAGCTCCTACAATGAGCAGTTCTTC
CATSDSRTGSSYNEQFF
>TRBV5-1|21|TRBD2|NA|TRBJ2-3
TGCGCCAGCAGCCCGGGGACAGGGCGGACTAGCGGGGGGTTCCGTCGAGATACGCAGTATTTT
CASSPGTGRTSGGFRRDTQYF
>TRBV12-5|16|NA|NA|TRBJ2-6
TGTGCTAGTGGTTTGTGGCGGAACTCTGGGGCCAACGTCCTGACTTTC
CASGLWRNSGANVLTF
>TRBV9|16|NA|once|TRBJ1-1
TGTGCCAGCAGCGTAGGGGCCAGTGCGATGAACACTGAAGCTTTCTTT
CASSVGASAMNTEAFF
>TRBV6-5|15|NA|NA|TRBJ2-7
TGTGCCAGCAGTTACTCCTCAGGCGGAGGTTACGAGCAGTACTTC
CASSYSSGGGYEQYF
>TRBV4-3|15|TRBD2|NA|TRBJ2-5
TGCGCCAGCAGCCCGGTAGCGGGAGGGGGGCAGACCCAGTACTTC
CASSPVAGGGQTQYF
>TRBV5-1|16|TRBD2|NA|TRBJ2-1
TGCGCCAGCAGCTTGGCCCCCAGCGGGGGAGACAATGAGCAGTTCTTC
CASSLAPSGGDNEQFF
>TRBV9|16|TRBD2|NA|TRBJ2-1
TGTGCCAGCAGCGTAGTTACTAGCGGGTTGTACAATGAGCAGTTCTTC
CASSVVTSGLYNEQFF
>TRBV4-3|18|TRBD1|once|TRBJ1-2
TGCGCCAGCAGCCAAGATTCCCTGACAGGGGCTAGGGGCGGTGGCTACACCTTC
CASSQDSLTGARGGGYTF
>TRBV4-1|16|TRBD2|NA|TRBJ2-3
TGCGCCAGCAGCCCCCTTTTACTAGCGGGAACAGATACGCAGTATTTT
CASSPLLLAGTDTQYF
>TRBV27|16|NA|NA|TRBJ2-1
TGTGCCAGCAGTCTCGATCCCCCGGGGCCTTCCCGGGGGCAGTTCTTC
CASSLDPPGPSRGQFF
>TRBV14|15|NA|few|TRBJ1-1
TGTGCCAGCAGCCAAGGTCAGGGAAGTGGCACTGAAGCTTTCTTT
CASSQGQGSGTEAFF
>TRBV10-3|14|NA|NA|TRBJ2-6
TGTGCCATGGGGCAGGTCTCTGGGGCCAACGTCCTGACTTTC
CAMGQVSGANVLTF
>TRBV30|15|NA|NA|TRBJ2-2
TGTGCCTGGAGTGTAAACGGGAGCCCCTCCGGGGAGCTGTTTTTT
CAWSVNGSPSGELFF
>TRBV7-8|16|TRBD2|NA|TRBJ2-7
TGTGCCAGCAGCTTACCGGGGTCCCTGGGGGGGTACGAGCAGTACTTC
CASSLPGSLGGYEQYF
>TRBV2|14|TRBD1|NA|TRBJ1-2
TGTGCCAGCAGTTTCCGCGAACAGGGGGCGAGCTACACCTTC
CASSFREQGASYTF
>TRBV15|18|TRBD1|NA|TRBJ1-4
TGTGCCACCAGCAGAGACCCAGTCGGACAGGGCTCCCGCGAAAAACTGTTTTTT
CATSRDPVGQGSREKLFF
>TRBV19|13|NA|few|TRBJ1-2
TGTGCCAGTAGTATAGTATCAGGGGACGGCTACACCTTC
CASSIVSGDGYTF
>TRBV6-5|15|NA|few|TRBJ1-2
TGTGCCAGCAGTACCCTTAAGGCGCATAACTATGGCTACACCTTC
CASSTLKAHNYGYTF
>TRBV5-1|15|NA|NA|TRBJ1-1
TGCGCCAGCAGCTTTAGTGGACCGGGAGGTACTGAAGCTTTCTTT
CASSFSGPGGTEAFF
>TRBV18|17|TRBD1|NA|TRBJ1-1
TGTGCCAGCTCACTGGGGACAGCCCTGAGGACGAACACTGAAGCTTTCTTT
CASSLGTALRTNTEAFF
>TRBV5-1|14|NA|NA|TRBJ2-7
TGCGCCAGCAGCTTGACGCGGTCAGTTTACGAGCAGTACTTC
CASSLTRSVYEQYF
>TRBV7-8|14|NA|NA|TRBJ1-3
TGTGCCAGCAGCTTCGGGTCTACGGGAAACACCATATATTTT
CASSFGSTGNTIYF
>TRBV6-5|13|TRBD1|NA|TRBJ1-2
TGTGCCAGCACTTTCGGGACAGGGAATGGCTACACCTTC
CASTFGTGNGYTF
>TRBV4-3|18|TRBD2|NA|TRBJ2-3
TGCGCCAGCAGCCAAGATTATGGTAGGAGTAGCGGGATAGATACGCAGTATTTT
CASSQDYGRSSGIDTQYF
>TRBV5-4|14|TRBD1|few|TRBJ2-7
TGTGCCAGCAGCTTGGACAGGGGTTCCTACGAGCAGTACTTC
CASSLDRGSYEQYF
>TRBV19|17|TRBD2|NA|TRBJ2-1
TGTGCCAGTAGTGTGACTAGCGGGAGCTCCTCCTACAATGAGCAGTTCTTC
CASSVTSGSSSYNEQFF
>TRBV7-2|16|TRBD2|few|TRBJ2-1
TGTGCCAGCAGCTTATTCGCTAGCGGGAGGGCGAATGAGCAGTTCTTC
CASSLFASGRANEQFF
>TRBV7-9|15|NA|few|TRBJ1-2
TGTGCCAGCAGCTTAAGCTTTCGGAATAACGACGGCTACACCTTC
CASSLSFRNNDGYTF
>TRBV18|15|NA|NA|TRBJ1-4
TGTGCCAGCTCACCCCGGACAGCAACTAATGAAAAACTGTTTTTT
CASSPRTATNEKLFF
>TRBV28|18|TRBD2|medium-sized|TRBJ2-7
TGTGCCAGCACCGACCTCCGACTAGCGGGAGGGCCGCCCTACGAGCAGTACTTC
CASTDLRLAGGPPYEQYF
>TRBV28|13|TRBD1|NA|TRBJ1-1
TGTGCCAGCAGGACAGGGAGGAACACTGAAGCTTTCTTT
CASRTGRNTEAFF
>TRBV4-3|13|NA|NA|TRBJ1-5
TGCGCCAGCAGCCAAGATCGGAACCAGCCCCAGCATTTT
CASSQDRNQPQHF
>TRBV7-2|19|TRBD2|once|TRBJ2-2
TGTGCCAGCAGTCACGCCCCGGGGGCTAGCGGGTCGAGCACCGGGGAGCTGTTTTTT
CASSHAPGASGSSTGELFF
>TRBV7-9|12|NA|NA|TRBJ2-1
TGTGCCAGCAGCTTTATAAACAATGAGCAGTTCTTC
CASSFINNEQFF
>TRBV23-1|10|NA|NA|TRBJ2-3
TGCGCCAGCAACACAGATACGCAGTATTTT
CASNTDTQYF
>TRBV4-2|17|TRBD2|NA|TRBJ2-5
TGTGCCAGCAGCCAAGTAGGAGGAGCGGGATTCGGAGAGACCCAGTACTTC
CASSQVGGAGFGETQYF